A single sample is the source of the 15 T cell receptor beta chains below, sequenced in a study of OX40 agonist ivuxolimab in advanced cancers. The table came from immunoSEQ multiplex PCR; TCRdb's copy has only in-frame clones and leaves some out. The repertoire consists of approximately 74,000 clones, with over 60% occurring once and the leading ten covering around 2%. The specimen was CD4+ or CD8+ T cells sorted from blood, collected in a trial of the OX40 agonist ivuxolimab. These receptor sequences come from an adult with an advanced solid tumor such as melanoma, head and neck, liver or kidney cancer.

The chain combines TRBV7-2 with TRBJ2-5, with 8 positions matching TRBD2. Germline V gene data show CDR1 as SGHTA and CDR2 as FQGNSA. V lost 2 bases to trimming and J lost 5 bases; unmatched junction nucleotides: 7. This CDR3 has 15 amino acids. As DNA, the CDR3 is TGTGCCAGCAGCTTAAGATCCGGGAGGGGGGAGACCCAGTACTTC. It is translated as CASSLRSGRGETQYF.

This clone was seen more than once but under ten times. The chain has TRBV4-2 and TRBJ1-4; 8 bases align to TRBD1. Trimming removed 2 bases from V and 7 bases from J; junction bases left unmatched: 6. Germline-derived CDR1 and CDR2 are LGHNA and YNFKEQ. The CDR3 is 15 amino acids. CDR3 protein: CASSQLTGGTEKLFF. The CDR3 DNA reads TGTGCCAGCAGCCAACTTACAGGGGGGACTGAAAAACTGTTTTTT.

This clone was seen just once. V gene TRBV30 combines with J gene TRBJ2-2; 7 nucleotides align to TRBD2. The germline gives CDR1 GTSNPN, CDR2 SVGIG (reference sequence). The CDR3 runs 16 residues. V lost 2 bases to trimming and J lost 1 base; unmatched junction nucleotides: 7. This chain's CDR3 is CAWSTRAGLNTGELFF. CDR3 DNA: TGTGCCTGGAGTACCCGAGCGGGGTTGAACACCGGGGAGCTGTTTTTT.

As concerns this clone: The junction departs from the called germline gene at one end, perhaps through a read error. This chain joins TRBV10-1 and TRBJ1-2, with 7 positions matching TRBD1. CDR3 size: 12 residues. Germline V CDR1 and CDR2: WNHNN, SYGVQD (reference sequence). The CDR3 loop is CASKDRVSGHTF. CDR3 in DNA: TGCGCCAGCAAAGACAGGGTCTCTGGCCACACCTTC.

The chain is built from TRBV4-1 and TRBJ2-5; D unresolved. In germline, CDR1 is MGHRA, CDR2 YSYEKL. CDR3 length equals 15 residues. Trimming cost V 4 bases and J 2 bases, with 14 bases left between them. CDR3 sequence reads: CASSPLSGSQETQYF. The CDR3 nucleotides read TGCGCCAGCAGCCCGCTGTCCGGGTCACAAGAGACCCAGTACTTC.

This clone has a single count. The chain combines TRBV7-8 with TRBJ2-4; TRBD1 is a possible D gene (7 bases). V lost 5 bases and J 1 base, leaving 21 bases between the germline ends. The CDR3 runs to 18 residues. The germline gives CDR1 SGHVS, CDR2 FQNEAQ. The CDR3 loop is CASSRWDSAGLAKNIQYF. The CDR3 coding sequence is TGTGCCAGCAGCCGCTGGGACAGCGCGGGGCTGGCCAAAAACATTCAGTACTTC.

The chain couples TRBV4-1 to TRBJ2-1; TRBD1 aligns across 8 bases. The CDR3 is made up of 16 amino acids. The germline gives CDR1 MGHRA, CDR2 YSYEKL. J gave up 0 bases and V 3 bases, and 4 bases lay outside the gene matches. Here the CDR3 reads CASSQFQGASYNEQFF. The DNA of the CDR3 is TGCGCCAGCAGCCAGTTTCAGGGGGCCTCCTACAATGAGCAGTTCTTC.

The chain links TRBV4-2 to TRBJ2-2, with TRBD1 matching over 11 bases. The trim removed 3 bases at V and 6 bases at J, leaving 9 bases unmatched. The CDR3 extends over 17 amino acids. Germline CDR1 is LGHNA and CDR2 is YNFKEQ. CDR3 sequence reads: CASSQATGTGGSGELFF. The CDR3, as DNA: TGTGCCAGCAGCCAGGCAACCGGGACAGGGGGGTCCGGGGAGCTGTTTTTT.

The chain employs TRBV18 and TRBJ1-1; 7 nucleotides align to TRBD1. CDR1 KGHSH and CDR2 LQKENI come from the germline V gene. This CDR3 has 15 residues. V gave up 4 bases and J gave up 1 base; unmatched junction bases: 6. Here the CDR3 reads CASSLSGTANTEAFF. The CDR3 DNA follows: TGTGCCAGCTCACTATCGGGGACAGCGAACACTGAAGCTTTCTTT.

V is TRBV19 and J is TRBJ1-2; D gene unclear. Trimming pared 4 bases from V and 4 bases from J, leaving 4 bases between. CDR1 is LNHDA and CDR2 is SQIVND in the germline V gene (reference sequence). The CDR3 has 11 amino acids. CDR3 nucleotides: TGTGCCAGTAGTAACTCCTATGGCTACACCTTC. This sequence encodes CASSNSYGYTF.

This clone was detected once. V usage is TRBV2 and J usage is TRBJ2-4; D may be TRBD2 (5 bases). Germline loops: CDR1 SNHLY, CDR2 FYNNEI. The germline V and J ends were trimmed by 7 bases and 0 bases, with 13 bases remaining between them. The CDR3 is 15 amino acids. For the CDR3, the DNA is TGTGCCAGCACTGAGGGCAGGCTAGCCAAAAACATTCAGTACTTC. It is translated as CASTEGRLAKNIQYF. The variable domain in full, with the rest retrieved from reference TRBV2 and TRBJ2-4, is EPEVTQTPSHQVTQMGQEVILRCVPISNHLYFYWYRQILGQKVEFLVSFYNNEISEKSEIFDDQFSVERPDGSNFTLKIRSTKLEDSAMYFCASTEGRLAKNIQYFGAGTRLSVL.

The chain couples TRBV7-2 to TRBJ2-3; 10 bases line up with TRBD2. With 2 bases clipped from V and 2 bases from J, the junction kept 4 bases outside the gene matches. This CDR3 spans 16 amino acids. Per germline, CDR1 SGHTA and CDR2 FQGNSA. The CDR3: CASSLSGLAVTDTQYF. The CDR3 bases are TGTGCCAGCAGCTTAAGTGGACTAGCGGTCACAGATACGCAGTATTTT. The full variable domain, with the rest looked up from reference TRBV7-2 and TRBJ2-3, is GAGVSQSPSNKVTEKGKDVELRCDPISGHTALYWYRQSLGQGLEFLIYFQGNSAPDKSGLPSDRFSAERTGGSVSTLTIQRTQQEDSAVYLCASSLSGLAVTDTQYFGPGTRLTVL.

The J gene is TRBJ1-4, the V gene TRBV28; no reliable D call. Trimming cost V 6 bases and J 0 bases, with 8 bases left between them. Germline-derived CDR1 and CDR2 are MDHEN and SYDVKM. CDR3 length equals 14 residues. Here the CDR3 DNA reads TGTGCCAGCAGCGCTCTTGCAACTAATGAAAAACTGTTTTTT. Translation: CASSALATNEKLFF. Variable domain in full (rest from reference TRBV28 and TRBJ1-4): DVKVTQSSRYLVKRTGEKVFLECVQDMDHENMFWYRQDPGLGLRLIYFSYDVKMKEKGDIPEGYSVSREKKERFSLILESASTNQTSMYLCASSALATNEKLFFGSGTQLSVL.

The sample holds one count of this clone. This chain connects TRBV9 to TRBJ2-5, with 7 nucleotides matching TRBD1. CDR1 SGDLS and CDR2 YYNGEE come from the germline V gene. The CDR3 loop spans 15 amino acids. The junction had 6 bases not matched to a gene; V was cut back by 4 bases and J by 0 bases. The CDR3 sequence is CASSRLQGYQETQYF. The DNA of the CDR3 is TGTGCCAGCAGCCGTCTACAGGGGTACCAAGAGACCCAGTACTTC.

The CDR3 nucleotides read TGTGCCAGCAGCACTGGGACAGGGAGGGGTACCGGGGAGCTGTTTTTT. This sequence encodes CASSTGTGRGTGELFF. This chain uses TRBV5-4 with TRBJ2-2; 9 bases align to TRBD1. After removal of 4 bases from V and 5 bases from J, the junction contained 9 bases not matched to a gene. Looked up from germline, CDR1 is SGHNT and CDR2 is YYREEE (reference sequence). The CDR3 is 16 amino acids.